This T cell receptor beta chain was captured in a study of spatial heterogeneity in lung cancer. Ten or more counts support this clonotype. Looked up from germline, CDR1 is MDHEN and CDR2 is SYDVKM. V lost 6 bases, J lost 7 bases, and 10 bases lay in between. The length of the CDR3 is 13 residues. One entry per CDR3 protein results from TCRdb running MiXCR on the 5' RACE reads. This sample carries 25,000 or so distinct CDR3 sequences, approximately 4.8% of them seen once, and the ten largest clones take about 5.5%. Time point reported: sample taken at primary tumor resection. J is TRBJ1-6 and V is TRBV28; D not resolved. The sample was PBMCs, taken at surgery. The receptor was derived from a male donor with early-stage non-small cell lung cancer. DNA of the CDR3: TGTGCCAGCAGCCGTCTACAGAATTCACCCCTCCACTTT. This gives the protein CASSRLQNSPLHF.